This passage covers 8 T cell receptor beta chains from one sample sequenced in a study of cytomegalovirus exposure and HLA in healthy donors. Primers included in the PCR were 60 Vbeta and 13 Jbeta primers. Clones were read by immunoSEQ multiplex PCR, and TCRdb kept only the in-frame ones, dropping some. The sample consists of approximately 190,000 clones, 70% to 80% of them appearing once. The material sequenced was PBMCs. The source of these receptors is a woman aged 25 to 45 in good health and CMV-seropositive.

On this clone itself: Other nucleotide sequences from this sample produce the same CDR3. This sequence joins TRBV30 and TRBJ2-3, with 7 bases fitting TRBD1. Trimming at V came to 3 bases and at J to 0 bases, leaving 3 bases not matched to a gene. The CDR3 totals 14 residues. From germline, CDR1 is GTSNPN and CDR2 SVGIG (reference sequence). The CDR3 spells CAWRGDSSTDTQYF. CDR3 DNA sequence: TGTGCCTGGAGGGGGGACAGTAGCACAGATACGCAGTATTTT.

The chain uses TRBV7-8 and TRBJ2-7, with 11 bases lining up with TRBD1. The V and J ends lost 4 bases and 5 bases, in that order; junction bases with no gene match: 10. The germline CDR1 and CDR2 sequences are SGHVS and FQNEAQ. CDR3 length: 16 amino acids. The CDR3 region is CASSYSRTGGLDEQYF. The CDR3 region has the DNA TGTGCCAGCAGCTATAGCCGGACAGGGGGCCTGGACGAGCAGTACTTC.

The V gene is TRBV7-8, the J gene TRBJ2-7; 8 nucleotides line up with TRBD1. The germline CDR1 and CDR2 sequences are SGHVS and FQNEAQ. The CDR3 contains 15 residues. Trimming at V came to 4 bases and at J to 5 bases, leaving 10 bases not matched to a gene. For the CDR3, the DNA is TGTGCCAGCAGCTCAGTTCGGACAGGGCTACACGAGCAGTACTTC. Protein product: CASSSVRTGLHEQYF.

This sequence joins TRBV29-1 and TRBJ2-1; 8 positions agree with TRBD1. In germline, CDR1 is SQVTM, CDR2 ANQGSEA. Unmatched junction bases numbered 6, after V lost 7 bases and J lost 1 base. CDR3 length equals 14 residues. CDR3 region: CSAYGQGSYNEQFF. The CDR3 bases are TGCAGCGCTTATGGACAGGGTTCCTACAATGAGCAGTTCTTC.

The chain is built from TRBV10-3 and TRBJ2-7, with 11 positions matching TRBD2. CDR3 size: 16 residues. The trim removed 0 bases at V and 2 bases at J, leaving 3 bases unmatched. Germline lookup yields CDR1 ENHRY and CDR2 SYGVKD. The chain's CDR3 is CAISESGLADPYEQYF. CDR3 nucleotides: TGTGCCATCAGTGAGTCGGGACTAGCGGACCCCTACGAGCAGTACTTC.

The chain couples TRBV5-4 to TRBJ2-4, with a tentative D call TRBD1 (6 bases). Trimming cost V 3 bases and J 0 bases, with 10 bases left between them. The CDR3 has 15 residues. Germline CDR1 SGHNT, CDR2 YYREEE (reference sequence). This chain's CDR3 is CASSSAQGAKNIQYF. In nucleotides, the CDR3 is TGTGCCAGCAGCTCCGCACAGGGAGCCAAAAACATTCAGTACTTC.

This chain links TRBV28 with TRBJ2-3, with D possibly being TRBD1 (6 bases). The CDR3 loop spans 15 amino acids. CDR1 is MDHEN, CDR2 SYDVKM, per germline. Trimming left V 6 bases short and J 4 bases short, with 17 bases between. The CDR3 sequence: CASSSEGVMSDTQYF. DNA for the CDR3: TGTGCCAGCAGCAGCGAGGGGGTTATGTCAGATACGCAGTATTTT.

V gene TRBV12-5 combines with J gene TRBJ2-5; 13 nucleotides agree with TRBD2. The CDR3 is made up of 15 amino acids. V shed 6 bases and J 2 bases; nucleotides not matched to a gene: 3. Germline-derived CDR1 and CDR2 are LGHNT and FRNRAP. This chain's CDR3 is CASGRGLAGQETQYF. CDR3 DNA: TGTGCTAGTGGGCGGGGACTAGCGGGGCAAGAGACCCAGTACTTC.